This passage covers 5 T cell receptor beta chains from one sample sequenced in a study of blood T cell repertoires in COVID-19 (TCRdb year 2020). The library was made by the immunoSEQ multiplex PCR assay. The immuneACCESS repertoire file appears here via TCRdb, limited to in-frame rearrangements. These files lack a portion of the clones; in checked studies, under half of the deficit traces to unresolved V genes, and the cause of the others is not known. The sample table contains 150,000 to 200,000 clones; only one count was recorded for approximately 85% of them. The ten largest clones add up to roughly 9.8% of the sample. Sequenced material: peripheral blood. These receptors all stem from a human donor with active or convalescent COVID-19. The donor label of this sample is uncertain.

This clone was seen once. The chain links TRBV27 to TRBJ2-7, with a weak D call TRBD2 (6 bases). Per germline, CDR1 MNHEY and CDR2 SMNVEV (reference sequence). The CDR3 runs to 14 residues. The V end lost 6 bases, the J end lost 0 bases, and 12 bases lay between the germline ends. The CDR3 spells CASRDYQSSYEQYF. CDR3 nucleotide sequence: TGTGCCAGCAGGGACTACCAGAGCTCCTACGAGCAGTACTTC.

This rearrangement joins TRBV3-1 (or the pseudogene TRBV3-2) to TRBJ1-3; D ambiguous. V was shortened by 4 bases and J by 4 bases, with 5 bases between the two germline ends. The CDR3 covers 12 residues. CDR1 and CDR2 (germline): LGHDT, YNNKEL (reference sequence). For the CDR3, the DNA is TGTGCCAGCAGCCCCCCAGGAAACACCATATATTTT. This codes for CASSPPGNTIYF.

The chain uses TRBV5-4 and TRBJ2-5, with 8 bases that match TRBD1. Germline loops: CDR1 SGHNT, CDR2 YYREEE (reference sequence). CDR3 length equals 14 residues. V was pared by 4 bases and J by 4 bases, with 6 bases of the junction left unmatched. This chain's CDR3 is CASSAQGTGETQYF. The CDR3 DNA sequence: TGTGCCAGCAGCGCTCAAGGGACAGGAGAGACCCAGTACTTC. Variable domain in full (rest from reference TRBV5-4 and TRBJ2-5): ETGVTQSPTHLIKTRGQQVTLRCSSQSGHNTVSWYQQALGQGPQFIFQYYREEENGRGNFPPRFSGLQFPNYSSELNVNALELDDSALYLCASSAQGTGETQYFGPGTRLLVL.

V and J are TRBV19 and TRBJ1-2; no definite D call. V shed 6 bases and J shed 0 bases, with 11 bases lying between them. CDR3 length: 14 amino acids. The germline CDR1 and CDR2 sequences are LNHDA and SQIVND (reference sequence). CDR3 residues: CASSHNLANYGYTF. CDR3 in DNA: TGTGCCAGTAGCCACAATCTAGCTAACTATGGCTACACCTTC.

As DNA, the CDR3 is TGTGCCAGCGCCCCGGGACATACCTACAATGAGCAGTTCTTC. This codes for CASAPGHTYNEQFF. The chain combines TRBV6-4 with TRBJ2-1; D might be TRBD1 (6 bases). This CDR3 comprises 14 residues. CDR1 is MRHNA and CDR2 is SNTAGT in the germline V gene. Trimming stripped 8 bases from V and 2 bases from J, with 13 bases between.